The T cell receptor (beta chain) described here comes from a study of T-cell reconstitution after alpha-beta-depleted transplantation in children. V lost 5 bases and J lost 6, with 10 bases in between. The CDR3 is 13 residues long. Germline V lookup: CDR1 SGHTA, CDR2 FQGNSA. It was with unique molecular identifiers that the TCRbeta library was prepared. TCRdb processed the PCR reads anew with MiXCR; each CDR3 protein has one entry. The table shows roughly 500,000 distinct CDR3 sequences, with around 13% occurring only once. The sample here was PBMCs from the stem cell graft donor, taken from the stem cell graft. The TCR comes from a human donor who donated a stem cell graft to a child with combined immunodeficiency. This rearrangement joins TRBV7-2 to TRBJ2-2; D is possibly TRBD2 (5 bases). CDR3 in amino acids: CASSPIGAGELFF. The CDR3 DNA reads as TGTGCCAGCAGCCCGATCGGGGCCGGGGAGCTGTTTTTT.